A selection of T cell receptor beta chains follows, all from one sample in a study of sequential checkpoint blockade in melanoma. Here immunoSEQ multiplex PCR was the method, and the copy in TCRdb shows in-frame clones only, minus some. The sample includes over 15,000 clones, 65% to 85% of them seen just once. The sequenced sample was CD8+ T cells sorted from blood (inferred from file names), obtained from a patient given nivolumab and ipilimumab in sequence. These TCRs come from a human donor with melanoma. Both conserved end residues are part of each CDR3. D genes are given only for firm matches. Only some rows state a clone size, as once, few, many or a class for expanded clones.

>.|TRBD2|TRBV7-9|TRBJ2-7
TGTGCCAGCAGCTTGTCTGCGGGAGAAGGATACGAGCAGTACTTC
CASSLSAGEGYEQYF
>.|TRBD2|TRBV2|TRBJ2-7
TGTGCCAGCAGAGGGATGCCTAGCGGGATCGACCCCTACGAGCAGTACTTC
CASRGMPSGIDPYEQYF
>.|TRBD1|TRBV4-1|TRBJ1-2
TGCGCCAGCAGCCCCCAGGACAGGGGGCTTGGCTACACCTTC
CASSPQDRGLGYTF
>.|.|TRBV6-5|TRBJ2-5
TGTGCCAGCAGTTACTCGAACGGAGGGACCCAGTACTTC
CASSYSNGGTQYF
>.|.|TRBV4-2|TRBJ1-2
TGTGCCAGCAGCCAAACTCAGGGATCGGATAGGTATGGCTACACCTTC
CASSQTQGSDRYGYTF
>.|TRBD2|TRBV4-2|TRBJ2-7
TGTGCCAGCAGCCACGCGCTAGCGGGAAGAAGCTCCTACGAGCAGTACTTC
CASSHALAGRSSYEQYF
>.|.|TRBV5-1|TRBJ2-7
TGCGCCAGCAGCTTGGAGGTGGGAGAAGTCTACGAGCAGTACTTC
CASSLEVGEVYEQYF
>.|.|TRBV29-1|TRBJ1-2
TGCAGCGTGACAGGAAGACCTAACTATGGCTACACCTTC
CSVTGRPNYGYTF
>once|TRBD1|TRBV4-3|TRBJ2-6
TGCGCCAGCAGCCAAGAGAACAGGGGCCACTCTGGGGCCAACGTCCTGACTTTC
CASSQENRGHSGANVLTF
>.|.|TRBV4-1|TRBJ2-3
TGCGCCAGCAGCCGAGAGTCTAGCCCCCGGCTGTATTTT
CASSRESSPRLYF
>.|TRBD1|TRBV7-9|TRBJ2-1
TGTGCCAGCAGCTTCGGACAGGGGGGGAATGAGCAGTTCTTC
CASSFGQGGNEQFF
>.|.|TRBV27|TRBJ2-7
TGTGCCAGCAGTTTATCCGGGCTAGGAGGTATCTACGAGCAGTACTTC
CASSLSGLGGIYEQYF
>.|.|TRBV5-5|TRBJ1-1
TGTGCCAGCAGCTTGGCCGAGGGAACGAACACTGAAGCTTTCTTT
CASSLAEGTNTEAFF
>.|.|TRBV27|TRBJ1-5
TGTGCCAGCAGTCAGGGGCCGAGTACCAATCAGCCCCAGCATTTT
CASSQGPSTNQPQHF
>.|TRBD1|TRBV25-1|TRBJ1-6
TGTGCCAGCAGTGAAGGGACAGGGAAGGACTATAATTCACCCCTCCACTTT
CASSEGTGKDYNSPLHF
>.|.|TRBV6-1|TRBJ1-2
TGTGCCAGCAGTGTTTCAGGGGATGAAAGTTCTAACTATGGCTACACCTTC
CASSVSGDESSNYGYTF
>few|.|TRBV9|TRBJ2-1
TGTGCCAGCAGTACGGGAGACAATGAGCAGTTCTTC
CASSTGDNEQFF
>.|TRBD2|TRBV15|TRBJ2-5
TGTGCCACCAGCAGAGGGCTTAGACTAGCGGGAGGTGAGACCCAGTACTTC
CATSRGLRLAGGETQYF
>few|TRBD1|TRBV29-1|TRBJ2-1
TGCAGCGTTCCGACAGGGAGTGAGCAGTTCTTC
CSVPTGSEQFF
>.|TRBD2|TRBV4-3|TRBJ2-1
TGCGCCAGCAGCCAAGGGGGACTAGCGGGAGGGCGGTACAATGAGCAGTTCTTC
CASSQGGLAGGRYNEQFF
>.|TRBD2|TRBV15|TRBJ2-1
TGTGCCACCAGCAGAGGTCGCGGGGGGGCCTCAAATGAGCAGTTCTTC
CATSRGRGGASNEQFF
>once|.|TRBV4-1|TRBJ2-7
TGCGCCAGCAGCCAAGAACCCAGGCACTTGAGCTCCTACGAGCAGTACTTC
CASSQEPRHLSSYEQYF
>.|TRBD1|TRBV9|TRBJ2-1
TGTGCCAGCGAGGGACAGGGTGAGCAGTTCTTC
CASEGQGEQFF
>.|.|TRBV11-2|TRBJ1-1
TGTGCCAGCAGCTTAGATTCCGTGAACACTGAAGCTTTCTTT
CASSLDSVNTEAFF
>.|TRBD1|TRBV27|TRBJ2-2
TGTGCCAGCAGTTTATTCGACAGGGGTCCACCCGGGGAGCTGTTTTTT
CASSLFDRGPPGELFF
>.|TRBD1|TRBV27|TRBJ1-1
TGTGCCAGCACTACAATGCCTTGGACAGGGATCACTGAAGCTTTCTTT
CASTTMPWTGITEAFF
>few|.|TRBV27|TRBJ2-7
TGTGCCAGCAGTCTCTACGAGCAGTACTTC
CASSLYEQYF
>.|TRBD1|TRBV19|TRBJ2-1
TGTGCCAGTAGATGGTGGACAGGGGACAATGAGCAGTTCTTC
CASRWWTGDNEQFF
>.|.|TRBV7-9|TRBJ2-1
TGTGCCAGCAGCTTAGGACAGTACAATGAGCAGTTCTTC
CASSLGQYNEQFF
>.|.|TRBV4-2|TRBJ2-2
TGTGCCAGCAGCCCAGCGGGGAGGGGGACCGGGGAGCTGTTTTTT
CASSPAGRGTGELFF
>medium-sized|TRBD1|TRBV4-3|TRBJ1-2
TGCGCCAGCAGCCAAGATTCGAGACAGGGTGTATACGGCTACACCTTC
CASSQDSRQGVYGYTF
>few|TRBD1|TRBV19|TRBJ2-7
TGTGCCAGTAGTAACGACAGGGGCGGGTTGGATGTGCAGTACTTC
CASSNDRGGLDVQYF
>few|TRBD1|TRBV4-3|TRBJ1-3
TGCGCCAGCAGCCCAGAGGGACAGGGGCCAGGAAACACCATATATTTT
CASSPEGQGPGNTIYF
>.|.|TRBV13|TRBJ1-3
TGTGCCAGCAGCTTCATGAGGGACTCTGGAAACACCATATATTTT
CASSFMRDSGNTIYF
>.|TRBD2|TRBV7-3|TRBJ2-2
TGTGCCAGCAGCTTAGCCCCTATTAGCGGGAGGGCCACCGGGGAGCTGTTTTTT
CASSLAPISGRATGELFF
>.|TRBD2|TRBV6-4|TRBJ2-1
TGTGCCAGCAGTGAAACTAGCGGGTACAATGAGCAGTTCTTC
CASSETSGYNEQFF
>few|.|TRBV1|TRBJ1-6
TGCACCAGCAGCCAAGATTTTGCGGCCCAGAGGACACCCCTCCACTTT
CTSSQDFAAQRTPLHF
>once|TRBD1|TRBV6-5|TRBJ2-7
TGTGCCAGCAGTTACTCGTTCTCAGGACAGGGTAGTGAGCAGTACTTC
CASSYSFSGQGSEQYF
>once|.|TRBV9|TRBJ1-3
TGTGCCAGCAGCGTTACCGGGGGGGTCTCCGGAAACACCATATATTTT
CASSVTGGVSGNTIYF
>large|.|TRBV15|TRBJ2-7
TGTGCCACCTCCCGCATGGGGGCTACCTCCGAGCAGTACTTC
CATSRMGATSEQYF
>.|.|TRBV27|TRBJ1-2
TGTGCCAGCAGTTTATCGAAGGGAGCGGAGGGCTATGGCTACACCTTC
CASSLSKGAEGYGYTF
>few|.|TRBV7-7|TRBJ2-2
TGTGCTAGCAGCTTAGCCTACAGGCAGTGCACCGGGGAGCTGTTTTTT
CASSLAYRQCTGELFF
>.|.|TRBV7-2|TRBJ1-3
TGTGCCAGCAGCCTAGACGGGAACACCATATATTTT
CASSLDGNTIYF
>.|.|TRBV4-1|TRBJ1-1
TGCGCCAGCAGCCAAGGGTGGACAGCTGAAGCTTTCTTT
CASSQGWTAEAFF
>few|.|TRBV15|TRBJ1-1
TGTGCCACCAGCAGAGCCAGGGGAGCGAACACTGAAGCTTTCTTT
CATSRARGANTEAFF
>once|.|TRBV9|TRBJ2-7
TGTGCCAGCAGCGTAGGATCAGGGGCAGAGCAGTACTTC
CASSVGSGAEQYF
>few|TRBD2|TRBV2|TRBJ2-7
TGTGCCAGCGAGGGTCCGGGGGGAAGCTCCTACGAGCAGTACTTC
CASEGPGGSSYEQYF
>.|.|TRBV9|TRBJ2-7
TGTGCCAGCAGCGTAGCTGGCGGGACTTCCTACGAGCAGTACTTC
CASSVAGGTSYEQYF
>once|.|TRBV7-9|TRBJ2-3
TGTGCCAGCAGCTCGGACATCACAGATACGCAGTATTTT
CASSSDITDTQYF
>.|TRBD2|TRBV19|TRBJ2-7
TGTGCCAGTAGTATAGCGGCTAGCGGGAGTCTCCACGAGCAGTACTTC
CASSIAASGSLHEQYF
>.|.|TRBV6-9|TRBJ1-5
TGTGCCAACACGCGGGGGCAGCCCCAGCATTTT
CANTRGQPQHF
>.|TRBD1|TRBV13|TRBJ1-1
TGTGCCAGCAGTGGGACAGGGGGCGCGGGCACTGAAGCTTTCTTT
CASSGTGGAGTEAFF
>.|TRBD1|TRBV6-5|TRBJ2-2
TGTGCCAGCAGTTTTGGGGACAGATCCTACACCGGGGAGCTGTTTTTT
CASSFGDRSYTGELFF
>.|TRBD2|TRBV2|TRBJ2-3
TGTGCCAGCAGTGACCTAGCGGCAAGCACAGATACGCAGTATTTT
CASSDLAASTDTQYF
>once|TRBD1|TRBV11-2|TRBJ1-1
TGTGCCAGCAGCCGAAGGACAGGGGGCAAAACTGAAGCTTTCTTT
CASSRRTGGKTEAFF
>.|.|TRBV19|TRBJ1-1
TGTGCCAGTAGTCGGTCGGGACACGGGCCGCCAGCTTTCTTT
CASSRSGHGPPAFF
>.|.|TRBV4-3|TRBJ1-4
TGCGCCAGCAGCCCGATTTGGAGACAGTCTAATGAAAAACTGTTTTTT
CASSPIWRQSNEKLFF
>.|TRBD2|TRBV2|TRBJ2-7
TGTGCCGCCGCCGGGACTAGCGGGGGATACGAGCAGTACTTC
CAAAGTSGGYEQYF
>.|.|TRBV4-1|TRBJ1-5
TGCGCCAGCGGCCAAGGAGCAGGCTTTGAAAGCAATCAGCCCCAGCATTTT
CASGQGAGFESNQPQHF
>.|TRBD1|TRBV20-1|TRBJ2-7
TGCAGTGCTGAAGGGGGCGCAGGGCAGTACTTC
CSAEGGAGQYF